This T cell receptor (beta chain) was captured in a study of CD8 T cells in Susac syndrome. Losses at the gene ends were 4 bases for V and 4 bases for J; bases not matched to a gene: 11. Germline CDR1 reads SGHDT; CDR2 reads YYEEEE. This CDR3 has 17 residues. In blood CD8+ and CD4+ T cells, TCR beta underwent sequencing. After extraction with the RNeasy kit, about 0.5 to 1 ug of the RNA was reverse transcribed using random hexamers. Amplification of TCR beta CDR3 was carried out by immunoSEQ multiplex PCR, which covered 54 Vbeta and 13 Jbeta segments. TCRdb reprocessed the immunoSEQ multiplex PCR reads with MiXCR, giving one entry per CDR3 protein. The table shows about 130,000 distinct CDR3 sequences, with around 94% occurring only once.

This TCR derives from a human donor with Susac syndrome. Specimen: CD8+ T cells from PBMCs. The V and J genes are TRBV5-6 and TRBJ2-5, with TRBD2 matching 12 bases. CDR3 bases: TGTGCCAGCAGCCGACCCCCCTCTAGCGGGAGGGGAGAGACCCAGTACTTC. This gives the protein CASSRPPSSGRGETQYF. The variable domain in full, with the rest retrieved from reference TRBV5-6 and TRBJ2-5, is DAGVTQSPTHLIKTRGQQVTLRCSPKSGHDTVSWYQQALGQGPQFIFQYYEEEERQRGNFPDRFSGHQFPNYSSELNVNALLLGDSALYLCASSRPPSSGRGETQYFGPGTRLLVL.